These 30 T cell receptor beta chains share one sample of origin, sequenced in a study of blood T cell dynamics during melanoma immunotherapy. Clones were read by immunoSEQ multiplex PCR, and TCRdb kept only the in-frame ones, dropping some. The profile shows over 10,000 clones, about 93% of them singletons. Time point of the sample: week 3, after first cycle of checkpoint inhibitor. The sample consisted of effector memory CD8+ T cells from blood, taken from a patient treated with checkpoint blockade. Receptors were obtained from a human donor with melanoma.

The J gene is TRBJ1-3, the V gene TRBV30, with D uncertain. This CDR3 spans 14 amino acids. Per the germline V gene, CDR1 is GTSNPN and CDR2 is SVGIG (reference sequence). Trimming removed 5 bases from V and 0 bases from J, with 11 bases in between. CDR3 nucleotide sequence: TGTGCCTGGCGTAGTCGGGTCTCTGGAAACACCATATATTTT. Translation: CAWRSRVSGNTIYF.

This clone appeared a single time. The rearrangement links TRBV7-9 to TRBJ2-7; D remains unclear. The CDR3 runs 12 residues. Germline values: CDR1 SEHNR, CDR2 FQNEAQ (reference sequence). V lost 1 base, J lost 4 bases, and 5 bases lay in between. The CDR3 is CASSLVGYEQYF. CDR3 nucleotide sequence: TGTGCCAGCAGCTTAGTTGGGTACGAGCAGTACTTC. Full variable domain (rest looked up from reference TRBV7-9 and TRBJ2-7): DTGVSQNPRHKITKRGQNVTFRCDPISEHNRLYWYRQTLGQGPEFLTYFQNEAQLEKSRLLSDRFSAERPKGSFSTLEIQRTEQGDSAMYLCASSLVGYEQYFGPGTRLTVT.

CDR3 in amino acids: CASSRGGENTEAFF. CDR3 bases: TGTGCCAGCAGCCGCGGGGGGGAGAACACTGAAGCTTTCTTT. The chain is built from TRBV6-5 and TRBJ1-1, with a weak D call TRBD1 (5 bases). V was shortened by 6 bases and J by 1 base, with 12 bases between the two germline ends. Germline CDR1 reads MNHEY; CDR2 reads SVGAGI. The length of the CDR3 is 14 residues.

The chain carries TRBV29-1 and TRBJ2-7; D not resolved. The germline CDR1 and CDR2 sequences are SQVTM and ANQGSEA. The CDR3 is 11 amino acids. The V end was cut by 2 bases, the J end by 2 bases, with 4 bases between. The CDR3 sequence is CSVEQAYEQYF. CDR3 DNA sequence: TGCAGCGTTGAACAGGCCTACGAGCAGTACTTC.

The chain is built from TRBV7-9 and TRBJ1-3; a possible D gene is TRBD1 (6 bases). Per the germline V gene, CDR1 is SEHNR and CDR2 is FQNEAQ (reference sequence). CDR3 length: 19 residues. V lost 6 bases and J lost 0, with 24 bases in between. CDR3 amino acids: CASSSLDRVDPPSGNTIYF. The DNA for the CDR3 is TGTGCCAGCAGTTCTTTGGACAGAGTGGACCCTCCCTCTGGAAACACCATATATTTT.

The V and J genes are TRBV7-9 and TRBJ1-4; no clear D. The CDR3 is made up of 14 amino acids. Germline assignment: CDR1 SEHNR and CDR2 FQNEAQ (reference sequence). The V end lost 5 bases, the J end lost 2 bases, and 9 bases lay between the germline ends. CDR3 sequence (DNA): TGTGCCAGCAGCCCGGTCCTCACTAATGAAAAACTGTTTTTT. Translating it yields CASSPVLTNEKLFF.

The gene calls are TRBV27 and TRBJ1-1, with a possible D match to TRBD1 (5 bases). This CDR3 has 11 amino acids. The germline V gene encodes CDR1 MNHEY and CDR2 SMNVEV (reference sequence). V lost 4 bases to trimming and J lost 7 bases, with 7 bases between them. The CDR3 DNA reads TGTGCCAGCAGTTCCGGGGGTGAAGCTTTCTTT. Its translation is CASSSGGEAFF.

The chain is built from TRBV28 and TRBJ1-5; 11 nucleotides align to TRBD1. The germline gives CDR1 MDHEN, CDR2 SYDVKM. The CDR3 totals 15 residues. The junction had 6 bases not matched to a gene; V was cut back by 7 bases and J by 4 bases. This CDR3 is CASNHGTGGNQPQHF. The CDR3 coding sequence is TGTGCCAGCAACCATGGGACAGGGGGGAATCAGCCCCAGCATTTT. Full variable domain (missing parts from reference TRBV28 and TRBJ1-5): DVKVTQSSRYLVKRTGEKVFLECVQDMDHENMFWYRQDPGLGLRLIYFSYDVKMKEKGDIPEGYSVSREKKERFSLILESASTNQTSMYLCASNHGTGGNQPQHFGDGTRLSIL.

V and J are TRBV7-6 and TRBJ2-7; 8 positions match TRBD1. The CDR3 spans 16 residues. The germline gives CDR1 SGHVS, CDR2 FNYEAQ. After removal of 4 bases from V and 4 bases from J, the junction contained 12 bases not matched to a gene. The CDR3 loop reads CASSSEYGTGAYEQYF. In nucleotides, the CDR3 is TGTGCCAGCAGCTCAGAATACGGGACAGGAGCTTACGAGCAGTACTTC.

This clone was observed once. This chain joins TRBV27 and TRBJ1-1; TRBD1 matches at 9 bases. Germline V gene data show CDR1 as MNHEY and CDR2 as SMNVEV (reference sequence). The CDR3 has 16 residues. V gave up 6 bases and J gave up 1 base; unmatched junction bases: 9. Here the CDR3 DNA reads TGTGCCAGCAGCTCTTTACAGGGGGCGGAGAACACTGAAGCTTTCTTT. It yields the protein CASSSLQGAENTEAFF.

This clone was counted only a few times. For the CDR3, the DNA is TGCGCCACCCCGGCTTCCTACGAGCAGTACTTC. Amino acids: CATPASYEQYF. The chain employs TRBV10-1 and TRBJ2-7; the D is unclear. CDR1 is WNHNN and CDR2 is SYGVQD in the germline V gene (reference sequence). Trimming removed 10 bases from V and 1 base from J, with 8 bases in between. The CDR3 contains 11 residues.

The V gene is TRBV6-5, the J gene TRBJ2-5, with D possibly TRBD1 on 6 matching bases. The CDR3 extends over 14 amino acids. Trimming pared 6 bases from V and 4 bases from J, leaving 15 bases between. Germline V gene lookup returns CDR1 MNHEY and CDR2 SVGAGI. Here the CDR3 reads CASSSSGVTETQYF. The CDR3 DNA follows: TGTGCCAGCAGCTCTTCAGGGGTGACAGAGACCCAGTACTTC.

J is TRBJ2-1 and V is TRBV28; no definite D call. The CDR3 covers 15 residues. Trimming left V 2 bases short and J 0 bases short, with 8 bases between. Per germline, CDR1 MDHEN and CDR2 SYDVKM. CDR3 in amino acids: CASSLLTASYNEQFF. The CDR3 DNA reads TGTGCCAGCAGTTTACTAACTGCCTCCTACAATGAGCAGTTCTTC.

As to this clone: The same CDR3 arises from other DNA sequences in this sample as well. The chain is built from TRBV4-1 and TRBJ1-1, with TRBD1 matching 10 bases. CDR3 length equals 15 residues. The trim removed 3 bases at V and 1 base at J, leaving 2 bases unmatched. Germline V CDR1 and CDR2: MGHRA, YSYEKL. The CDR3 here is CASSQDRGTNTEAFF. CDR3 sequence (DNA): TGCGCCAGCAGCCAGGACAGGGGGACGAACACTGAAGCTTTCTTT.

This clone was seen only a few times. V and J are TRBV10-1 and TRBJ1-3; D gene uncertain. CDR3 length equals 13 residues. From germline, CDR1 is WNHNN and CDR2 SYGVQD (reference sequence). Deletions cut 7 bases from V and 1 base from J, with 8 bases between. CDR3 protein: CASTDYSGNTIYF. The CDR3 DNA is TGCGCCAGCACGGACTATTCTGGAAACACCATATATTTT.

The chain combines TRBV19 with TRBJ2-5; TRBD2 matches at 8 bases. The CDR3 is made up of 16 amino acids. V trimming: 3 bases; J trimming: 4 bases; junction bases outside the gene matches: 10. The germline CDR1 and CDR2 sequences are LNHDA and SQIVND (reference sequence). In nucleotides, the CDR3 is TGTGCCAGTAGTATGGGTCTAGCGGGCAAACGAGAGACCCAGTACTTC. The encoded protein is CASSMGLAGKRETQYF.

The V gene is TRBV15, the J gene TRBJ1-4, with D tentatively TRBD1 (6 bases). The CDR3 totals 16 residues. Germline V CDR1 and CDR2: LNHNV, YYDKDF (reference sequence). The germline V and J ends were trimmed by 1 base and 3 bases, with 12 bases remaining between them. CDR3 protein: CATSRVRGAANEKLFF. The CDR3 nucleotides read TGTGCCACCAGCAGAGTTCGGGGGGCAGCTAATGAAAAACTGTTTTTT.

CDR3 DNA: TGTGCCAGCAGTGCGGCATACACTGAAGCTTTCTTT. It is translated as CASSAAYTEAFF. The gene calls are TRBV2 and TRBJ1-1, with no clear D. The ends were cut back, 4 bases at V and 3 bases at J, with 6 bases in the middle. The germline V gene encodes CDR1 SNHLY and CDR2 FYNNEI. CDR3 length: 12 residues.

The CDR3 sequence is CASSLGLAGNNEQYF. The CDR3, as DNA: TGCGCCAGCAGCTTAGGACTAGCGGGAAACAACGAGCAGTACTTC. The chain has TRBV5-1 and TRBJ2-5, with 12 bases that match TRBD2. The J call is doubtful: the DNA matches TRBJ2-7 better. The germline V gene has CDR1 SGHRS and CDR2 YFSETQ. The CDR3 contains 15 residues.

The chain is built from TRBV4-1 and TRBJ1-5; TRBD1 agrees at 9 bases. The germline V gene has CDR1 MGHRA and CDR2 YSYEKL. The trim removed 3 bases at V and 4 bases at J, leaving 1 base unmatched. The CDR3 covers 14 residues. The CDR3 loop is CASSHGTGNQPQHF. The CDR3 DNA reads TGCGCCAGCAGCCACGGGACAGGGAATCAGCCCCAGCATTTT.

The chain combines TRBV7-6 with TRBJ2-1; TRBD2 matches 12 bases. The CDR3 has 15 amino acids. Unmatched junction bases numbered 3, after V lost 5 bases and J lost 4 bases. Germline CDR1 reads SGHVS; CDR2 reads FNYEAQ. Here the CDR3 reads CASSRGLAGYNEQFF. The CDR3 bases are TGTGCCAGCAGCCGAGGACTAGCGGGGTACAATGAGCAGTTCTTC.

The genes are TRBV7-9 and TRBJ1-1; TRBD1 matches 10 bases. V lost 5 bases and J lost 2; bases outside the gene matches: 5. The CDR3 spans 15 residues. The V gene's germline CDR1 is SEHNR and CDR2 FQNEAQ (reference sequence). The CDR3: CASSAKTGGNTEAFF. The CDR3 bases are TGTGCCAGCAGCGCCAAGACAGGGGGCAACACTGAAGCTTTCTTT.

The rearrangement links TRBV19 to TRBJ1-1; D may be TRBD1 (6 bases). Trimming removed 5 bases at V and 7 bases at J, with 23 bases between. CDR1 LNHDA and CDR2 SQIVND come from the germline V gene (reference sequence). CDR3 length: 16 amino acids. The CDR3: CASSASPGLRGNEAFF. CDR3 nucleotides: TGTGCCAGTAGTGCCTCCCCGGGACTGAGGGGGAATGAAGCTTTCTTT.

This rearrangement joins TRBV10-1 to TRBJ2-2; no definite D call. This CDR3 is 13 amino acids long. Germline V lookup: CDR1 WNHNN, CDR2 SYGVQD (reference sequence). Trimming left V 3 bases short and J 2 bases short, with 4 bases between. The CDR3 region is CASSDTNTGELFF. DNA of the CDR3: TGCGCCAGCAGTGACACAAACACCGGGGAGCTGTTTTTT.

V and J are TRBV11-2 and TRBJ2-7; TRBD2 is a possible D gene (6 bases). CDR1 and CDR2 from the germline V gene are SGHAT and FQNNGV. The V end was cut by 5 bases, the J end by 0 bases, with 14 bases between. The CDR3 spans 15 residues. Here the CDR3 DNA reads TGTGCCAGCAGCCAAGGTGGGGGGAGCTCCTACGAGCAGTACTTC. Amino acid sequence: CASSQGGGSSYEQYF. The entire variable domain, with the rest obtained from reference TRBV11-2 and TRBJ2-7, is as follows: EAGVAQSPRYKIIEKRQSVAFWCNPISGHATLYWYQQILGQGPKLLIQFQNNGVVDDSQLPKDRFSAERLKGVDSTLKIQPAKLEDSAVYLCASSQGGGSSYEQYFGPGTRLTVT.

DNA for the CDR3: TGTGCCAGCAGCTTACCAGGGACGAGCTACGAGCAGTACTTC. Translation gives CASSLPGTSYEQYF. J is TRBJ2-7 and V is TRBV7-9, with D tentatively TRBD1 or TRBD2 (5 bases each). The CDR3 has 14 amino acids. Germline V CDR1 and CDR2: SEHNR, FQNEAQ (reference sequence). The V end was cut by 2 bases, the J end by 3 bases, with 11 bases between.

The genes are TRBV4-1 and TRBJ2-1; 10 positions agree with TRBD1. Germline V gene sequence: CDR1 MGHRA, CDR2 YSYEKL. Trimming took 4 bases from V and 6 from J; bases not matched to a gene: 6. The CDR3 loop spans 15 amino acids. The CDR3 protein is CASSPRQGAPNEQFF. The DNA of the CDR3 is TGCGCCAGCAGCCCCCGACAGGGGGCCCCCAATGAGCAGTTCTTC.

In this sample, this clone turned up once. The rearrangement uses TRBV7-2 and TRBJ2-3, with D tentatively TRBD2 (6 bases). Germline V lookup: CDR1 SGHTA, CDR2 FQGNSA. The CDR3 length is 15 residues. V dropped 3 bases and J dropped 2 bases, with 12 bases sitting between them. The CDR3 nucleotides read TGTGCCAGCAGCTTGCTTGCGGGATTCACAGATACGCAGTATTTT. Encoded protein: CASSLLAGFTDTQYF.

The genes are TRBV29-1 and TRBJ1-2; D ambiguous. Germline V lookup: CDR1 SQVTM, CDR2 ANQGSEA. There are 15 residues in the CDR3. V dropped 5 bases and J dropped 0 bases, with 16 bases sitting between them. Here the CDR3 DNA reads TGCAGCGTTCCCGGTACGGCGGAATCTAACTATGGCTACACCTTC. Encoded protein: CSVPGTAESNYGYTF.

The V call is TRBV28, the J call TRBJ1-1, with 8 bases aligning to TRBD1. V shed 3 bases and J 3 bases; nucleotides not matched to a gene: 9. The CDR3 sequence is 16 residues long. Germline assignment: CDR1 MDHEN and CDR2 SYDVKM. Here the CDR3 DNA reads TGTGCCAGCAGTTTCAGGGGGCTGCGTATTGACACTGAAGCTTTCTTT. This codes for CASSFRGLRIDTEAFF.